This TCR beta chain appears in the sequencing data of a study of blood T cell repertoires in COVID-19 (TCRdb year 2020). In the study overall: Samples from collaborators originated in the United States, Italy and Spain and spanned both the acute and convalescent phases of COVID-19. Samples came from the ongoing ImmuneRACE study (first 160 participants) plus 1,254 subjects from 6 global collaborators. The dataset comprised deeply sampled blood TCRbeta repertoires from subjects exposed to, actively infected with, or recovered from COVID-19. HLA class I and class II types, where available, came from metadata supplied by the sample provider rather than from assay-based typing. Sample metadata almost always included a de-identified subject ID, COVID-19 status, age in years and sex. The repertoires were released in a freely available public database meant as a resource for research on the immune response to SARS-CoV-2. The prospective study material was composed of cDNA or gDNA derived from T cells, B-cell-depleted T cells, or PBMCs.

A single count supports this clone. Which antigen it targets is not known. One base away there is no much larger clone; base qualities are not given. At one collaborating source in Seattle, patients were enrolled during active infection and were followed longitudinally through the course of disease. Collaborating institutions collected whole blood in K2EDTA tubes following their own protocols. Collaborator samples were shipped for TCRbeta analysis as frozen whole blood, isolated PBMCs, or DNA extracted from either sample type. TCRbeta CDR3 regions were amplified from genomic DNA by means of the immunoSEQ Assay, a bias-controlled multiplex PCR. The study's processing was this. The number of nucleated cells in each sample was estimated from the amplification of reference gene primers within the assay. To quantify the absolute abundance of each unique TCRbeta CDR3 rearrangement, sequence reads were collapsed and filtered. Productive Simpson clonality was computed per sample as the square root of Simpson's diversity index over productive rearrangements. TCRdb obtained this table from immuneACCESS and retained in-frame rearrangements with V and J assigned. These tables miss some clones; where compared with another copy, unresolved V genes account for less than half of the shortfall, and the remainder is unexplained. For V, J and clone size, that table is used; D and trimming come from the DNA. The sample table holds about 62,000 clones, of which around 87% were seen once. The ten largest account for over 15% of the sample.

From the cysteine through the phenylalanine, the CDR3 covers 13 amino acids. The CDR3 DNA has 39 bases and is translated from base 1. V gives up 7 bases and J gives up 4 bases, and the segment between their germline ends measures 12 bases. The germline V gene sets CDR1 to SNHLY and CDR2 to FYNNEI. Overall results and qualifications from the work: Clinical and demographic metadata were provided uncurated, with the amount varying by source and participant.

Recombination linked TRBV2 to TRBJ2-3, with no D gene named confidently. The receptor's source is a woman aged 60-75 years with COVID-19, enrolled during active disease. Material: peripheral blood. For the CDR3, the sequence is CASMAKRADTQYF. The DNA sequence follows: TGTGCCAGCATGGCCAAACGGGCAGATACGCAGTATTTT. Supplemented by the reference TRBV2 and TRBJ2-3 proteins around the CDR3, the complete variable domain is EPEVTQTPSHQVTQMGQEVILRCVPISNHLYFYWYRQILGQKVEFLVSFYNNEISEKSEIFDDQFSVERPDGSNFTLKIRSTKLEDSAMYFCASMAKRADTQYFGPGTRLTVL.